Below, one T cell receptor beta chain is given with its context. The data belong to a study of brain T cells in children with intractable seizures. The ends were cut back, 5 bases at V and 2 bases at J, with 11 bases in the middle. The CDR3 consists of 14 residues. CDR1 is MNHNY and CDR2 is SVGAGI in the germline V gene (reference sequence). The method was immunoSEQ multiplex PCR; TCRdb's version includes in-frame clones alone and lacks a portion of them. In the table there are 50,000 to 80,000 clones, approximately 95% of which are singletons. The rearrangement joins TRBV6-6 to TRBJ2-3; D is uncertain. Material: peripheral blood, obtained at surgery. The clonotype originates from a boy in the first two years of life with focal cortical dysplasia and intractable seizures. The CDR3 is CASSPRLTTDTQYF. The CDR3 DNA follows: TGTGCCAGCAGTCCCCGACTTACCACAGATACGCAGTATTTT.